A selection of T cell receptor beta chains follows, all from one sample in a study of cytomegalovirus exposure and HLA in healthy donors. Libraries were prepared by immunoSEQ multiplex PCR; TCRdb keeps only in-frame clonotypes and omits some of them. The repertoire includes around 170,000 clones, about 80% of them detected once, and roughly 2% sits in the top ten. The sequencing sample was made of PBMCs. The receptors originated from a woman aged 25 to 39 in good health and CMV-seronegative. Each CDR3 is given with its conserved first and last residue. The D gene is left open where the match is weak. Where a row states a size, it is once, few, many or the class of an expanded clone; other rows omit it.

j_call | clone_size | d_call | v_call | cdr3_nt | cdr3_aa
TRBJ2-1 | NA | TRBD2 | TRBV12-5 | TGTGCTAGTGGTTTGGTACGCGGGGGGGGAATCTCCTACAATGAGCAGTTCTTC | CASGLVRGGGISYNEQFF
TRBJ1-3 | NA | NA | TRBV5-1 | TGCGCCAGCAGCCTAACAGGTCCCTCTGGAAACACCATATATTTT | CASSLTGPSGNTIYF
TRBJ2-7 | NA | NA | TRBV6-5 | TGTGCCAGCAGTTTCTCCCGCGGAGCCTACGAGCAGTACTTC | CASSFSRGAYEQYF
TRBJ1-4 | NA | NA | TRBV27 | TGTGCCAGCAGTACCGGGGCGGGGATCAGGGAAAAACTGTTTTTT | CASSTGAGIREKLFF
TRBJ1-4 | NA | TRBD1 | TRBV18 | TGTGCCAGCTCACCACGGGACAGGGATTGGGGAAAACTGTTTTTT | CASSPRDRDWGKLFF
TRBJ1-2 | NA | TRBD1 | TRBV30 | TGTGCCTGCCCGGACAGGGGGCTTAACTATGGCTACACCTTC | CACPDRGLNYGYTF
TRBJ2-3 | NA | NA | TRBV2 | TGTGCCAGCAGTGAAGAAGGAGGGGGGGCCGCGGGCACAGATACGCAGTATTTT | CASSEEGGGAAGTDTQYF
TRBJ1-4 | NA | NA | TRBV25-1 | TGTGCCAGCAGTGTCGACGAGGCGGAAAAACTGTTTTTT | CASSVDEAEKLFF
TRBJ1-1 | once | TRBD1 | TRBV5-1 | TGCGCCAGCAGCTTGGGACAGGGGGCGCGCACTGAAGCTTTCTTT | CASSLGQGARTEAFF
TRBJ1-4 | NA | TRBD1 | TRBV25-1 | TGTGCCAGCTCCTTGACAGGGTCAACTAATGAAAAACTGTTTTTT | CASSLTGSTNEKLFF
TRBJ1-1 | once | NA | TRBV5-1 | TGCGCCAGCAGCCAAATAACCAGGGTAGGTGACACTGAAGCTTTCTTT | CASSQITRVGDTEAFF
TRBJ1-2 | NA | NA | TRBV6-5 | TGTGCCAGCAGTCCCCCGGGGGTCCGGAGCTATGGCTACACCTTC | CASSPPGVRSYGYTF
TRBJ1-1 | NA | NA | TRBV19 | TGTGCCAGTAGCATGGGTGGGTCGGGAGCTTTCTTT | CASSMGGSGAFF
TRBJ1-1 | NA | NA | TRBV29-1 | TGCAGCGTTGAAGCCGACATGAACACTGAAGCTTTCTTT | CSVEADMNTEAFF
TRBJ1-1 | once | NA | TRBV30 | TGTGCCTGGAGTGTAATCAGGGACACTGAAGCTTTCTTT | CAWSVIRDTEAFF
TRBJ2-5 | NA | NA | TRBV7-8 | TGTGCCAGCAGCTTAGGCGGACAGTTCCAAGAGACCCAGTACTTC | CASSLGGQFQETQYF
TRBJ2-5 | many | TRBD2 | TRBV4-2 | TGTGCCAGCAGCCAAGGTCTTAGCGGGGGGGCCGCGAAAGGGGAGACCCAGTACTTC | CASSQGLSGGAAKGETQYF
TRBJ2-5 | few | TRBD2 | TRBV2 | TGTGCCAGCAGTGCACTAGCGCTAGAGACCCAGTACTTC | CASSALALETQYF
TRBJ2-7 | NA | TRBD1 | TRBV4-2 | TGTGCCAGCAGCCAAGATAAGGGACAGGGGAGGAACGAGCAGTACTTC | CASSQDKGQGRNEQYF
TRBJ2-5 | NA | TRBD2 | TRBV2 | TGTGCCAGCAGTGACTTCGCGGGGGGGCCGGGGCAGACCCAGTACTTC | CASSDFAGGPGQTQYF
TRBJ1-1 | NA | NA | TRBV7-8 | TGTGCCAGCCGGGGGGGTTCTGAAGCTTTCTTT | CASRGGSEAFF
TRBJ2-3 | few | NA | TRBV9 | TGTGCCAGCAGCTCCGGAGGCGGGAGCACAGATACGCAGTATTTT | CASSSGGGSTDTQYF
TRBJ2-7 | few | TRBD1 | TRBV7-2 | TGTGCCAGCAACCTACAGGGGAAGGTTAAGTACTTC | CASNLQGKVKYF
TRBJ1-4 | NA | NA | TRBV27 | TGTGCCAGCAGTTTATTGTGGGGGGATCATAATGAAAAACTGTTTTTT | CASSLLWGDHNEKLFF
TRBJ2-3 | NA | TRBD1 | TRBV27 | TGTGCCAGCAGTTTTGGACAGGGGCTAAGGACAGATACGCAGTATTTT | CASSFGQGLRTDTQYF
TRBJ2-2 | NA | TRBD2 | TRBV7-8 | TGTGCCAGCAGCCCCCGGACTAGCGGGGGGGGGACCGGGGAGCTGTTTTTT | CASSPRTSGGGTGELFF
TRBJ1-2 | NA | NA | TRBV7-2 | TGTGCCAGCAGCTTAAAGTTAGCACCCCTTGCGGGCTACACCTTC | CASSLKLAPLAGYTF
TRBJ2-5 | once | TRBD2 | TRBV25-1 | TGTGCCAGCAGTGACCCAGGACTAGCACAAGAGACCCAGTACTTC | CASSDPGLAQETQYF
TRBJ2-7 | NA | TRBD1 | TRBV7-2 | TGTGCCAGCAGCTGGAGGACAGGACCATCCTACGAGCAGTACTTC | CASSWRTGPSYEQYF
TRBJ2-5 | NA | TRBD2 | TRBV29-1 | TGCAGCGTCGTAGCGGGGGGGCCGGAGACCCAGTACTTC | CSVVAGGPETQYF
TRBJ2-5 | NA | TRBD2 | TRBV30 | TGTGCCTGGAGCCCGGCGGGGGGGACGACCCAGTACTTC | CAWSPAGGTTQYF
TRBJ1-2 | few | TRBD1 | TRBV30 | TGTGCCTGGGGACAGGGCGGCGGCTACACCTTC | CAWGQGGGYTF
TRBJ2-1 | few | NA | TRBV4-3 | TGCGCCAGCAGCCAAGGTTTGGGTCTGAGGCTCTACAATGAGCAGTTCTTC | CASSQGLGLRLYNEQFF
TRBJ1-5 | NA | TRBD1 | TRBV19 | TGTGCCAGTAGTCTGACAGGGGGCCGTCAGCCCCAGCATTTT | CASSLTGGRQPQHF
TRBJ2-5 | NA | TRBD1 | TRBV29-1 | TGCAGCGTCCTCAGGGGGCGTTCAGGGGAGACCCAGTACTTC | CSVLRGRSGETQYF
TRBJ2-5 | NA | NA | TRBV5-4 | TGTGCCAGCAGCCGACAGATCGCGGAGACCCAGTACTTC | CASSRQIAETQYF
TRBJ2-4 | NA | TRBD1 | TRBV5-6 | TGTGCCAGCAGCTTCCGACAGGGTAGTCTAGAAGGGAACATTCAGTACTTC | CASSFRQGSLEGNIQYF
TRBJ1-5 | NA | NA | TRBV23-1 | TGCGCCAGCATCAAATCGGAGGCATGCAGGGGCGGGCAGCCCCAGCATTTT | CASIKSEACRGGQPQHF
TRBJ1-2 | NA | NA | TRBV5-1 | TGCGCCAGCGTTAGCGCTAACTATGGCTACACCTTC | CASVSANYGYTF
TRBJ2-7 | NA | TRBD1 | TRBV7-2 | TGTGCCAGCAGCGCCCGTGGGGGGACAGGGGGCGAGCAGTACTTC | CASSARGGTGGEQYF
TRBJ2-5 | NA | NA | TRBV4-3 | TGCGCCAGCAGCCAATTGATTAGAGAGACCCAGTACTTC | CASSQLIRETQYF
TRBJ2-7 | NA | NA | TRBV7-2 | TGTGCCAGCAGCTTACGGTTCCCCTCCTACGAGCAGTACTTC | CASSLRFPSYEQYF
TRBJ1-6 | NA | NA | TRBV9 | TGTGCCAGCAGCGTAGGAACAGGTTTAAATTCACCCCTCCACTTT | CASSVGTGLNSPLHF
TRBJ2-1 | once | TRBD2 | TRBV6-6 | TGTGCCAGCAGTGCCCATCGACTAGCGGGGGGGAAAGAGCAGTTCTTC | CASSAHRLAGGKEQFF
TRBJ1-4 | NA | NA | TRBV18 | TGTGCCAGCTCTCCAGGACAGATGGGGACTAATGAAAAACTGTTTTTT | CASSPGQMGTNEKLFF
TRBJ1-5 | NA | NA | TRBV10-2 | TGCGCCAGCAGTGAGTTAGGGGCGCGGAATCAGCCCCAGCATTTT | CASSELGARNQPQHF
TRBJ2-2 | NA | TRBD2 | TRBV6-6 | TGTGCCAGCAGTACTAGCGGGGGGAACACCGGGGAGCTGTTTTTT | CASSTSGGNTGELFF
TRBJ2-7 | NA | TRBD2 | TRBV19 | TGTGCCAGTAGCGATACTCGGGGGGGGTTCTCCTACGAGCAGTACTTC | CASSDTRGGFSYEQYF
TRBJ2-3 | few | NA | TRBV4-3 | TGCGCCAGCAGCCAAGTGGGTAGCGTTACAGATACGCAGTATTTT | CASSQVGSVTDTQYF
TRBJ1-2 | NA | NA | TRBV30 | TGTGCCTGGAGTCAAGTGGGCAGGGTTGGCCGAGCTAACTATGGCTACACCTTC | CAWSQVGRVGRANYGYTF
TRBJ1-2 | NA | NA | TRBV5-1 | TGCGCCAGCAACTTATTCGACGGGAACTATGGCTACACCTTC | CASNLFDGNYGYTF
TRBJ2-3 | NA | TRBD2 | TRBV4-3 | TGCGCCAGCAGCCGAACGACTAGCGGGGGGACCAGAAGCACAGATACGCAGTATTTT | CASSRTTSGGTRSTDTQYF
TRBJ2-6 | NA | NA | TRBV19 | TGTGCCAGTAGTATGAGAATGCAGGGAGGAAGGTCTGGGGCCAACGTCCTGACTTTC | CASSMRMQGGRSGANVLTF